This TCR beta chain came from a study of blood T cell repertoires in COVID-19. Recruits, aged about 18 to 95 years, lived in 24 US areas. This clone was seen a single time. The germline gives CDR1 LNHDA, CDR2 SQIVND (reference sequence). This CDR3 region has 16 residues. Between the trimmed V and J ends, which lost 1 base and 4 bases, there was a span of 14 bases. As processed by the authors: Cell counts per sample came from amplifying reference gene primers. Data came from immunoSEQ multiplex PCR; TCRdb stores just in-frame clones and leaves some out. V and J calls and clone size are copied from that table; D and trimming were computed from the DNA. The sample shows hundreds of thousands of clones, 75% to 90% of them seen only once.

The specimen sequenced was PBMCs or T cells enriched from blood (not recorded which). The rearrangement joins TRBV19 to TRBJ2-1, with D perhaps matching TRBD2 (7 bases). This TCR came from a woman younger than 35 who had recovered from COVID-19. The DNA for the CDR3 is TGTGCCAGTAGTATAGTAGGGGGGGCCGCTTACAATGAGCAGTTCTTC. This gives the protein CASSIVGGAAYNEQFF.